These 15 T cell receptor beta chains were sequenced from one sample in a study of blood T cell repertoires in COVID-19. Using immunoSEQ multiplex PCR, the repertoire was profiled, and TCRdb retains in-frame clones only, with some absent. This repertoire shows about 84,000 clones, approximately 82% found once; its top ten account for 39%. Sequenced input: peripheral blood. These receptors all stem from a man older than 75 with active or convalescent COVID-19.

This chain links TRBV7-2 with TRBJ1-1; perhaps TRBD1 as D (5 bases). With 1 base removed from V and 4 bases from J, the gap between germline ends came to 13 bases. The CDR3 length is 15 residues. CDR1 and CDR2 from the germline V gene are SGHTA and FQGNSA. In DNA form, the CDR3 reads TGTGCCAGCAGCTTAGGGACGGGGGAAGGCACTGAAGCTTTCTTT. Protein: CASSLGTGEGTEAFF.

The rearrangement links TRBV9 to TRBJ1-2; the match to TRBD1 covers 7 bases. V shed 0 bases, J shed 4 bases, and the junction held 6 bases outside the gene matches. The V gene's germline CDR1 is SGDLS and CDR2 YYNGEE. The CDR3 has 15 amino acids. The CDR3 protein is CASSVAGGQAYGYTF. The CDR3 nucleotides read TGTGCCAGCAGCGTAGCGGGCGGACAGGCCTATGGCTACACCTTC.

The V gene is TRBV19, the J gene TRBJ1-5; D uncertain. Trimming took off 8 bases at V and 1 base at J, with 15 bases between the two ends. There are 15 residues in the CDR3. Germline values: CDR1 LNHDA, CDR2 SQIVND (reference sequence). As DNA, the CDR3 is TGTGCCAGTGGGGATGCGGGTATGAGCAATCAGCCCCAGCATTTT. Translating gives CASGDAGMSNQPQHF.

The CDR3 spells CASSPSTIYNEQFF. The CDR3 coding sequence is TGTGCCAGCAGCCCCTCGACTATTTACAATGAGCAGTTCTTC. The chain has TRBV6-2 or TRBV6-3 and TRBJ2-1, with a weak D call TRBD2 (5 bases). The CDR3 spans 14 residues. V lost 6 bases and J 4 bases, leaving 13 bases between the germline ends. From germline, CDR1 is MNHEY and CDR2 SVGEGT.

J is TRBJ2-3 and V is TRBV7-2, with D perhaps TRBD1 (6 bases). V lost 2 bases and J 1 base, leaving 13 bases between the germline ends. This CDR3 spans 16 amino acids. Germline values: CDR1 SGHTA, CDR2 FQGNSA. CDR3 sequence: CASSLRVAGGTDTQYF. DNA for the CDR3: TGTGCCAGCAGCTTAAGAGTGGCAGGGGGCACAGATACGCAGTATTTT. Full variable domain (remainder filled in from reference TRBV7-2 and TRBJ2-3): GAGVSQSPSNKVTEKGKDVELRCDPISGHTALYWYRQSLGQGLEFLIYFQGNSAPDKSGLPSDRFSAERTGGSVSTLTIQRTQQEDSAVYLCASSLRVAGGTDTQYFGPGTRLTVL.

The chain joins TRBV7-9 to TRBJ1-4; no clear D. Deletions cut 5 bases from V and 2 bases from J, with 9 bases between. The CDR3 sequence is 14 residues long. Germline V CDR1 and CDR2: SEHNR, FQNEAQ (reference sequence). The CDR3 nucleotides are TGTGCCAGCAGCCCTTCGAGGACTAATGAAAAACTGTTTTTT. Translated: CASSPSRTNEKLFF. Using reference TRBV7-9 and TRBJ1-4 for the parts outside the CDR3, the full variable domain is DTGVSQNPRHKITKRGQNVTFRCDPISEHNRLYWYRQTLGQGPEFLTYFQNEAQLEKSRLLSDRFSAERPKGSFSTLEIQRTEQGDSAMYLCASSPSRTNEKLFFGSGTQLSVL.

The CDR3: CASSGGTGGETQYF. CDR3 in DNA: TGTGCCAGCAGCGGAGGGACAGGGGGAGAGACCCAGTACTTC. The genes are TRBV9 and TRBJ2-5; the match to TRBD1 covers 11 bases. The CDR3 contains 14 residues. In germline, CDR1 is SGDLS, CDR2 YYNGEE. The junction had 2 bases not matched to a gene; V was cut back by 3 bases and J by 4 bases.

The V gene is TRBV3-1 (or the pseudogene TRBV3-2), the J gene TRBJ2-5; tentatively, D is TRBD1 (6 bases). The germline V gene encodes CDR1 LGHDT and CDR2 YNNKEL (reference sequence). Trimming took off 4 bases at V and 0 bases at J, with 21 bases between the two ends. The CDR3 is 18 residues long. CDR3 sequence reads: CASSRGQGPNANQETQYF. The CDR3 DNA is TGTGCCAGCAGCCGCGGCCAGGGGCCCAACGCCAACCAAGAGACCCAGTACTTC.

The V gene is TRBV18, the J gene TRBJ1-2, with 8 bases identical to TRBD1. The CDR3 contains 17 residues. Losses at the gene ends were 3 bases for V and 0 bases for J; bases not matched to a gene: 9. Germline CDR1 reads KGHSH; CDR2 reads LQKENI. In DNA form, the CDR3 reads TGTGCCAGCTCACCGGCGTCGACGGGACAGGCTAACTATGGCTACACCTTC. Amino acids: CASSPASTGQANYGYTF.

The chain is built from TRBV5-1 and TRBJ1-2, with 8 bases fitting TRBD1. CDR1 is SGHRS and CDR2 is YFSETQ in the germline V gene. The trim removed 0 bases at V and 4 bases at J, leaving 17 bases unmatched. The CDR3 totals 19 residues. This CDR3 reads CASSLAEQNRGTRSYGYTF. CDR3 nucleotides: TGCGCCAGCAGCTTGGCCGAACAAAACAGGGGGACAAGGAGCTATGGCTACACCTTC. Together with reference TRBV5-1 and TRBJ1-2, the CDR3 gives the full variable domain: KAGVTQTPRYLIKTRGQQVTLSCSPISGHRSVSWYQQTPGQGLQFLFEYFSETQRNKGNFPGRFSGRQFSNSRSEMNVSTLELGDSALYLCASSLAEQNRGTRSYGYTFGSGTRLTVV.

The V gene is TRBV6-6, the J gene TRBJ2-3, with a weak D call TRBD2 (5 bases). CDR1 and CDR2 (germline): MNHNY, SVGAGI (reference sequence). The CDR3 length is 16 residues. The V and J ends lost 0 bases and 4 bases respectively, with 14 bases between them. The CDR3 coding sequence is TGTGCCAGCAGTTACTCGGGGTCTAGCACCCCAGATACGCAGTATTTT. Translated, it gives CASSYSGSSTPDTQYF.

The V and J genes are TRBV9 and TRBJ1-1; D not certain. V was clipped by 2 bases and J by 7 bases, with 12 bases between them. The germline V gene encodes CDR1 SGDLS and CDR2 YYNGEE. The CDR3 runs 13 residues. The CDR3 DNA sequence: TGTGCCAGCAGCGTCCTTAGTCAGGATGAAGCTTTCTTT. Protein: CASSVLSQDEAFF.

This chain connects TRBV7-2 to TRBJ2-3; no firm D call. The CDR3 has 17 residues. In germline, CDR1 is SGHTA, CDR2 FQGNSA. V shed 2 bases and J shed 3 bases, with 18 bases lying between them. The CDR3 DNA is TGTGCCAGCAGCTTAAGCTACCCGTCCGTAGCTACAGATACGCAGTATTTT. Amino acid sequence: CASSLSYPSVATDTQYF. Filled out from reference TRBV7-2 and TRBJ2-3, the complete variable domain reads GAGVSQSPSNKVTEKGKDVELRCDPISGHTALYWYRQSLGQGLEFLIYFQGNSAPDKSGLPSDRFSAERTGGSVSTLTIQRTQQEDSAVYLCASSLSYPSVATDTQYFGPGTRLTVL.

The sample holds one count of this clone. This chain connects TRBV5-1 to TRBJ1-1; 7 nucleotides align to TRBD1. There are 16 residues in the CDR3. The germline V gene encodes CDR1 SGHRS and CDR2 YFSETQ. J was trimmed by 4 bases and V by 0 bases; bases with no gene match: 9. The CDR3 protein is CASSLVSGGFGTEAFF. The DNA of the CDR3 is TGCGCCAGCAGCTTGGTGTCAGGGGGGTTTGGCACTGAAGCTTTCTTT.

The chain employs TRBV7-2 and TRBJ1-3; perhaps TRBD1 as D (5 bases). The CDR3 runs to 16 residues. In germline, CDR1 is SGHTA, CDR2 FQGNSA. The ends were cut back, 5 bases at V and 1 base at J, with 15 bases in the middle. The CDR3 bases are TGTGCCAGCAGCCTACGTCAGGGAAGGTCTGGAAACACCATATATTTT. This encodes CASSLRQGRSGNTIYF.